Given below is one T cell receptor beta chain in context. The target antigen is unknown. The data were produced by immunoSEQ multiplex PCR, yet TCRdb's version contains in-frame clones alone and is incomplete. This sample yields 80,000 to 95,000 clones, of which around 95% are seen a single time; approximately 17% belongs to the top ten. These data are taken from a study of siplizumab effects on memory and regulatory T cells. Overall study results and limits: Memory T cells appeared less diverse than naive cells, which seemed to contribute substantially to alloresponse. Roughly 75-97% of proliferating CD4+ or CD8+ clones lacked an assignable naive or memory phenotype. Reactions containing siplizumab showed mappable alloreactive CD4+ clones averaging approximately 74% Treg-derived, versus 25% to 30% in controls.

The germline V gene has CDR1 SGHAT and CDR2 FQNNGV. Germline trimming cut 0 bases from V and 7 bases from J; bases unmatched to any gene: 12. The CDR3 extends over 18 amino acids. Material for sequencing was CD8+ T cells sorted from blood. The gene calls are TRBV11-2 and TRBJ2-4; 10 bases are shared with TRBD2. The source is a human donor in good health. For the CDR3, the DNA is TGTGCCAGCAGCTTAGATCCCCCCCAGCGGGAGGGCTTGAACATTCAGTACTTC. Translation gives CASSLDPPQREGLNIQYF.